Below, 22 T cell receptor beta chains from the same sample are listed, as sequenced in a study of OX40 agonist ivuxolimab in advanced cancers. TCRdb's table, derived via immunoSEQ multiplex PCR, lists solely in-frame clones and lacks some. The sample consists of about 76,000 clones, 89% of them appearing once. Specimen: CD4+ or CD8+ T cells sorted from blood, collected in a trial of the OX40 agonist ivuxolimab. The receptors were gathered from an adult with an advanced solid tumor such as melanoma, head and neck, liver or kidney cancer.

The chain recombines TRBV7-9 with TRBJ1-2; 12 bases map to TRBD1. The CDR3 sequence is 15 residues long. Germline trimming cut 5 bases from V and 5 bases from J; bases unmatched to any gene: 6. Germline CDR1 and CDR2: SEHNR and FQNEAQ (reference sequence). The CDR3 reads CASSHRDRGRYGYTF. The CDR3 bases are TGTGCCAGCAGCCACCGGGACAGGGGGCGATATGGCTACACCTTC.

The chain joins TRBV6-5 to TRBJ2-7; D could derive from TRBD1 or TRBD2 (5 bases each). Trimming stripped 2 bases from V and 6 bases from J, with 14 bases between. Germline loops: CDR1 MNHEY, CDR2 SVGAGI. The CDR3 sequence is 14 residues long. The CDR3 DNA sequence: TGTGCCAGCAGTTACGGGACGCCCGTGGGCGAGCAGTACTTC. Its protein product is CASSYGTPVGEQYF.

V gene TRBV7-2 combines with J gene TRBJ2-2; the D gene is possibly TRBD2 (5 bases). The CDR3 is made up of 14 amino acids. Trimming shortened V by 5 bases and J by 5 bases, and 12 bases separated the two germline ends. Germline values: CDR1 SGHTA, CDR2 FQGNSA. The CDR3 spells CASSPGLRTGELFF. The CDR3 nucleotides are TGTGCCAGCAGCCCCGGACTTAGAACCGGGGAGCTGTTTTTT.

The genes are TRBV11-2 and TRBJ1-2; D gene ambiguous. The V end lost 1 base, the J end lost 5 bases, and 5 bases lay between the germline ends. Germline CDR1 reads SGHAT; CDR2 reads FQNNGV. The CDR3 is made up of 12 amino acids. This CDR3 is CASSLGSYGYTF. DNA for the CDR3: TGTGCCAGCAGCTTAGGTAGTTATGGCTACACCTTC. The full variable domain, with the rest looked up from reference TRBV11-2 and TRBJ1-2, is EAGVAQSPRYKIIEKRQSVAFWCNPISGHATLYWYQQILGQGPKLLIQFQNNGVVDDSQLPKDRFSAERLKGVDSTLKIQPAKLEDSAVYLCASSLGSYGYTFGSGTRLTVV.

This clone was detected only once. The rearrangement uses TRBV14 and TRBJ1-2; D might be TRBD1 (5 bases). The CDR3 runs to 14 residues. Germline V gene lookup returns CDR1 SGHDN and CDR2 FVKESK. V gave up 1 base and J gave up 7 bases, with 13 bases separating them. The DNA for the CDR3 is TGTGCCAGCAGCCAAGGGGGCAGGCTCGGTGGCTACACCTTC. Protein: CASSQGGRLGGYTF. The variable domain in full, with the rest retrieved from reference TRBV14 and TRBJ1-2, is EAGVTQFPSHSVIEKGQTVTLRCDPISGHDNLYWYRRVMGKEIKFLLHFVKESKQDESGMPNNRFLAERTGGTYSTLKVQPAELEDSGVYFCASSQGGRLGGYTFGSGTRLTVV.

The chain combines TRBV19 with TRBJ2-5, with a tentative D call TRBD2 (6 bases). Looked up from germline, CDR1 is LNHDA and CDR2 is SQIVND (reference sequence). V was trimmed by 2 bases and J by 4 bases, leaving 11 bases between them. The CDR3 is made up of 14 amino acids. The CDR3 loop reads CASSISRERETQYF. As DNA, the CDR3 is TGTGCCAGTAGTATAAGCCGGGAGCGAGAGACCCAGTACTTC.

V usage is TRBV5-8 and J usage is TRBJ2-1; 12 positions agree with TRBD2. V dropped 5 bases and J dropped 4; count of bases not matched to a gene: 10. Per germline, CDR1 SGHTS and CDR2 YDEGEE. This CDR3 comprises 17 residues. CDR3 DNA sequence: TGTGCCAGCAGATATAGACTAGCGGGAGCCGGATACAATGAGCAGTTCTTC. Translation gives CASRYRLAGAGYNEQFF.

The V and J genes are TRBV2 and TRBJ1-4, with unresolved D. The V end lost 7 bases, the J end lost 6 bases, and 18 bases lay between the germline ends. The CDR3 covers 15 residues. The V gene's germline CDR1 is SNHLY and CDR2 FYNNEI. The CDR3 protein is CASNGMAIGDEKLFF. The CDR3 DNA reads as TGTGCCAGCAACGGGATGGCCATAGGAGATGAAAAACTGTTTTTT. Complete variable domain (other parts from reference TRBV2 and TRBJ1-4): EPEVTQTPSHQVTQMGQEVILRCVPISNHLYFYWYRQILGQKVEFLVSFYNNEISEKSEIFDDQFSVERPDGSNFTLKIRSTKLEDSAMYFCASNGMAIGDEKLFFGSGTQLSVL.

This chain joins TRBV28 and TRBJ2-3; D might be TRBD2 (5 bases). The CDR3 is 15 residues long. V gave up 6 bases and J gave up 0 bases, with 13 bases separating them. CDR1 is MDHEN, CDR2 SYDVKM, per germline. The CDR3 sequence: CASSPSGTSTDTQYF. The CDR3 DNA follows: TGTGCCAGCAGCCCGAGCGGAACTAGCACAGATACGCAGTATTTT.

The chain combines TRBV25-1 with TRBJ2-3; 7 bases align to TRBD2. The CDR3 totals 17 residues. Losses at the gene ends were 3 bases for V and 0 bases for J; bases not matched to a gene: 9. Germline loops: CDR1 MGHDK, CDR2 SYGVNS. CDR3 bases: TGTGCCAGCAGTGATTCGTCAGCGGGATCTAGCACAGATACGCAGTATTTT. Translating it yields CASSDSSAGSSTDTQYF.

The rearrangement uses TRBV28 and TRBJ2-7, with D uncertain. Per germline, CDR1 MDHEN and CDR2 SYDVKM. CDR3 length: 12 amino acids. V gave up 5 bases and J gave up 3 bases, with 8 bases separating them. The CDR3: CASSKGYYEQYF. In DNA form, the CDR3 reads TGTGCCAGCAGTAAAGGCTACTACGAGCAGTACTTC.

V and J are TRBV4-1 and TRBJ1-6; 7 nucleotides agree with TRBD1. Trimming at V came to 3 bases and at J to 9 bases, leaving 11 bases not matched to a gene. The length of the CDR3 is 16 residues. The germline CDR1 and CDR2 sequences are MGHRA and YSYEKL. The CDR3 nucleotides are TGCGCCAGCAGCCATGAGGGGGCGGTGATCGGTTCACCCCTCCACTTT. Protein product: CASSHEGAVIGSPLHF.

V is TRBV5-4 and J is TRBJ2-3, with D perhaps given as TRBD1 or TRBD2 (5 bases each). V was shortened by 0 bases and J by 3 bases, with 17 bases between the two germline ends. Germline lookup yields CDR1 SGHNT and CDR2 YYREEE (reference sequence). CDR3 length: 17 residues. The DNA for the CDR3 is TGTGCCAGCAGCTTGGGATTATCTGGGGGTCGGACAGATACGCAGTATTTT. Amino acid sequence: CASSLGLSGGRTDTQYF.

The rearrangement joins TRBV19 to TRBJ2-7, with D possibly being TRBD2 (5 bases). Germline V lookup: CDR1 LNHDA, CDR2 SQIVND (reference sequence). This CDR3 comprises 16 residues. V lost 2 bases and J 7 bases, leaving 21 bases between the germline ends. DNA for the CDR3: TGTGCCAGTAGTATAAGGAGGCAGGATCTGGGTGGGGAGCAGTACTTC. This codes for CASSIRRQDLGGEQYF. The complete variable domain, with remaining parts taken from reference TRBV19 and TRBJ2-7, reads DGGITQSPKYLFRKEGQNVTLSCEQNLNHDAMYWYRQDPGQGLRLIYYSQIVNDFQKGDIAEGYSVSREKKESFPLTVTSAQKNPTAFYLCASSIRRQDLGGEQYFGPGTRLTVT.

V usage is TRBV19 and J usage is TRBJ1-2; D is ambiguous. This CDR3 region has 13 residues. V gave up 5 bases and J gave up 8 bases, with 15 bases separating them. The V gene's germline CDR1 is LNHDA and CDR2 SQIVND (reference sequence). The CDR3 spells CASSERDRVGYTF. The CDR3 coding sequence is TGTGCCAGTAGTGAAAGGGATCGGGTAGGCTACACCTTC.

The chain has TRBV25-1 and TRBJ1-5; no firm D call. The V gene lost 4 bases and the J gene lost 5 bases, with 9 bases spanning the gap. This CDR3 spans 13 amino acids. CDR1 and CDR2 from the germline V gene are MGHDK and SYGVNS. The CDR3 DNA sequence: TGTGCCAGCAGTGGGGGTAGGGATCAGCCCCAGCATTTT. It encodes CASSGGRDQPQHF.

This clone has a single count. V and J are TRBV11-2 and TRBJ1-5; no firm D call. Per germline, CDR1 SGHAT and CDR2 FQNNGV. The CDR3 runs 13 residues. Trimming removed 5 bases at V and 0 bases at J, with 5 bases between. This CDR3 reads CASSPYSNQPQHF. The CDR3 DNA follows: TGTGCCAGCAGCCCCTATAGCAATCAGCCCCAGCATTTT. Using reference TRBV11-2 and TRBJ1-5 for the parts outside the CDR3, the full variable domain is EAGVAQSPRYKIIEKRQSVAFWCNPISGHATLYWYQQILGQGPKLLIQFQNNGVVDDSQLPKDRFSAERLKGVDSTLKIQPAKLEDSAVYLCASSPYSNQPQHFGDGTRLSIL.

This chain joins TRBV30 and TRBJ2-7; no clear D gene. CDR3 size: 11 residues. V dropped 0 bases and J dropped 4 bases, with 4 bases sitting between them. In germline, CDR1 is GTSNPN, CDR2 SVGIG (reference sequence). In nucleotides, the CDR3 is TGTGCCTGGAGTGTCGATTACGAGCAGTACTTC. This sequence encodes CAWSVDYEQYF.

The rearrangement joins TRBV7-3 to TRBJ1-1, with 7 nucleotides matching TRBD1. Germline CDR1 reads SGHTA; CDR2 reads FQGTGA. The CDR3 extends over 15 amino acids. With 5 bases clipped from V and 1 base from J, the junction kept 7 bases outside the gene matches. CDR3 sequence reads: CASSPRQGPNTEAFF. DNA for the CDR3: TGTGCCAGCAGCCCAAGACAGGGCCCGAACACTGAAGCTTTCTTT.

The chain couples TRBV30 to TRBJ2-7; TRBD1 is a possible D gene (5 bases). This CDR3 has 14 residues. Per germline, CDR1 GTSNPN and CDR2 SVGIG (reference sequence). Trimming cost V 2 bases and J 3 bases, with 14 bases left between them. CDR3 DNA sequence: TGTGCCTGGAGTCAGGGTCTCGAATACTACGAGCAGTACTTC. It codes for CAWSQGLEYYEQYF.

V and J are TRBV18 and TRBJ2-2; 8 nucleotides agree with TRBD2. The ends lost 6 bases at V and 2 bases at J; junction bases unmatched: 8. The CDR3 is 16 amino acids. From germline, CDR1 is KGHSH and CDR2 LQKENI. The CDR3 sequence is CASSPGLAHNTGELFF. CDR3 sequence (DNA): TGTGCCAGCTCCCCAGGACTAGCCCATAACACCGGGGAGCTGTTTTTT.

This rearrangement joins TRBV5-1 to TRBJ2-1; the D gene is possibly TRBD2 (6 bases). The CDR3 runs to 14 residues. Germline assignment: CDR1 SGHRS and CDR2 YFSETQ. V was cut by 2 bases and J by 5 bases, with 11 bases left in between. CDR3 nucleotides: TGCGCCAGCAGCTTTAATAGCGGAAACAATGAGCAGTTCTTC. Translating it yields CASSFNSGNNEQFF.